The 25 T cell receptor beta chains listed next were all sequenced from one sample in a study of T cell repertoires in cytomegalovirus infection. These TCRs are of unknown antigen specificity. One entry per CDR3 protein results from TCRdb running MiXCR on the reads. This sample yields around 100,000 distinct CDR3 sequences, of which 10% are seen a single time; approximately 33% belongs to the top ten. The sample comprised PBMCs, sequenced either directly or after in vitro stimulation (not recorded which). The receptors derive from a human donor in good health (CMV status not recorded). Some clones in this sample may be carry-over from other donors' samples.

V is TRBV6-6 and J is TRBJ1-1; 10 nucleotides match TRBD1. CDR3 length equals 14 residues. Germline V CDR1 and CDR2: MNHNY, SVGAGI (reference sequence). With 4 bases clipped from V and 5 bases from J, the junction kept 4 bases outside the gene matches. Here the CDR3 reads CASSSRTGGTEAFF. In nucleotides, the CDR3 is TGTGCCAGCAGTTCGAGGACAGGGGGGACTGAAGCTTTCTTT.

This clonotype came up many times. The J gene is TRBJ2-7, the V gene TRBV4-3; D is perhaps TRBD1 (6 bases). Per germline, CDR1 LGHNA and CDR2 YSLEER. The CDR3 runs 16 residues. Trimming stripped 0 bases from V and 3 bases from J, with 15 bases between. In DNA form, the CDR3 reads TGCGCCAGCAGCCAAGATTGGGGACAAAGGGGCTACGAGCAGTACTTC. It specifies CASSQDWGQRGYEQYF.

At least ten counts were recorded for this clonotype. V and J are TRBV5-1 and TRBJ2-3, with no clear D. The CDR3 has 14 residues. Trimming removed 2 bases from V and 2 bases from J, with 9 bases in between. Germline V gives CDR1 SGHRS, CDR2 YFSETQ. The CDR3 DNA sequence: TGCGCCAGCAGCTTATGGACGGACACAGATACGCAGTATTTT. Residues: CASSLWTDTDTQYF.

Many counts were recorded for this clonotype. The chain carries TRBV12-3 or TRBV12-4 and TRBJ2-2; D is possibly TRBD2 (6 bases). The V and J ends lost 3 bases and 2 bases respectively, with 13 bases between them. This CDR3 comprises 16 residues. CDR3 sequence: CASSFSASENTGELFF. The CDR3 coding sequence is TGTGCCAGCAGTTTTTCGGCTAGCGAAAACACCGGGGAGCTGTTTTTT.

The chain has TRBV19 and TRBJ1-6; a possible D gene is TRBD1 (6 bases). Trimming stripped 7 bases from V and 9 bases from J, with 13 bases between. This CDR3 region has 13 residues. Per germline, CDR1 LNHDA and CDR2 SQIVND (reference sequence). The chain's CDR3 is CASNEQGPSPLHF. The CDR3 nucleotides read TGTGCCAGTAATGAACAGGGACCTTCACCCCTCCACTTT.

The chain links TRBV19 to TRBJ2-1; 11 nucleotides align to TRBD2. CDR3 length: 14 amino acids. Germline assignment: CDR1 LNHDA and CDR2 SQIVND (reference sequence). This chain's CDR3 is CATQLAGVYNEQFF. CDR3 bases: TGTGCGACCCAACTAGCGGGAGTTTACAATGAGCAGTTCTTC.

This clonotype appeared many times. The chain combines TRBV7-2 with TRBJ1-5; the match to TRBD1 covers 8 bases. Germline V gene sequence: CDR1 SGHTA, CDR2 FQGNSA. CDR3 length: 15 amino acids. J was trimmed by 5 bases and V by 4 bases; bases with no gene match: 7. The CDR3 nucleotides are TGTGCCAGCAGCTACCGGACAGGGTGGCATCAGCCCCAGCATTTT. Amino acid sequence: CASSYRTGWHQPQHF.

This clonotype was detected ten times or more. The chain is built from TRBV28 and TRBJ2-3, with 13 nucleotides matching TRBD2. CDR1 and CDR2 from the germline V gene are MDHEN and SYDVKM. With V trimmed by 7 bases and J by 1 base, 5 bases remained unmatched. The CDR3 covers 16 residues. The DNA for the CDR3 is TGTGCCAGCAAACTAGCGGGAGGGCCCGGCACAGATACGCAGTATTTT. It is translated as CASKLAGGPGTDTQYF. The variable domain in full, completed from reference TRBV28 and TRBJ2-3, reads DVKVTQSSRYLVKRTGEKVFLECVQDMDHENMFWYRQDPGLGLRLIYFSYDVKMKEKGDIPEGYSVSREKKERFSLILESASTNQTSMYLCASKLAGGPGTDTQYFGPGTRLTVL.

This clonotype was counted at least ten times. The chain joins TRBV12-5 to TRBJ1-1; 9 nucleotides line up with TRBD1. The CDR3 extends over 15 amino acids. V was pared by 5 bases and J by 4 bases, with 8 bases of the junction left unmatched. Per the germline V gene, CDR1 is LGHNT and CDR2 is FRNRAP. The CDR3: CASGAWGQGGTEAFF. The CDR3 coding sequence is TGTGCTAGTGGTGCATGGGGACAGGGAGGCACTGAAGCTTTCTTT.

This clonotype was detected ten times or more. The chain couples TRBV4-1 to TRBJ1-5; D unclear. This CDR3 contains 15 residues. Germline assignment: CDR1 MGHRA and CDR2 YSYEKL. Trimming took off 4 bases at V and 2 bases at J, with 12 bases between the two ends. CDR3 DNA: TGCGCCAGCAGCCCGGACCCAAATGGCAATCAGCCCCAGCATTTT. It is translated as CASSPDPNGNQPQHF.

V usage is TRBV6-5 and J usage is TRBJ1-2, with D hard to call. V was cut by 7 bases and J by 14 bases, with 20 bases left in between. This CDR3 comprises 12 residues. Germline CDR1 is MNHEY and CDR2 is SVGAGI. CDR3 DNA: TGTGCCAGCACCCCCCCCGGGATTCCACCGACCTTC. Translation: CASTPPGIPPTF.

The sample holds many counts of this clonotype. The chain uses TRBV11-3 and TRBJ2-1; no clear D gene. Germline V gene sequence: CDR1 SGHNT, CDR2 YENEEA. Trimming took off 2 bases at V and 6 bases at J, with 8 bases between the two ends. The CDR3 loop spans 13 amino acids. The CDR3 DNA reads TGTGCCAGCAGCTTACCCCCCTTCAATGAGCAGTTCTTC. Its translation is CASSLPPFNEQFF.

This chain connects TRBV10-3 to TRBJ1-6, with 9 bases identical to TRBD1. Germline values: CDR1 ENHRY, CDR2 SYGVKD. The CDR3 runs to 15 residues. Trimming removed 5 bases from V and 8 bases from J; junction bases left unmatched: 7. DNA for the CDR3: TGTGCCATCAGTCCCGGGACAGGGATGGATTCACCCCTCCACTTT. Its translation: CAISPGTGMDSPLHF.

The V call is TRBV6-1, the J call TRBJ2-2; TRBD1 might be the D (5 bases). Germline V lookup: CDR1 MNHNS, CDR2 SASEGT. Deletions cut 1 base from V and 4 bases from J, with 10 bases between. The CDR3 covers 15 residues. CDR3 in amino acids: CASSEGGSSTGELFF. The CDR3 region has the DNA TGTGCCAGCAGTGAAGGGGGCAGCTCCACCGGGGAGCTGTTTTTT.

The CDR3 sequence: CASSPLGFKTEQFF. The CDR3 DNA follows: TGTGCCAGCAGCCCCCTCGGTTTCAAGACTGAGCAGTTCTTC. This chain links TRBV9 with TRBJ2-1; D ambiguous. V shed 4 bases and J shed 9 bases, with 17 bases lying between them. This CDR3 comprises 14 residues. The germline gives CDR1 SGDLS, CDR2 YYNGEE.

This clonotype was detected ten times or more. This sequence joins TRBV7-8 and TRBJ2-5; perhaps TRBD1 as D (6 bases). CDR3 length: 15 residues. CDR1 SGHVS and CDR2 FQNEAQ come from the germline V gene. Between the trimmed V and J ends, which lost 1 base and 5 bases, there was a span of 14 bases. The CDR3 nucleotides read TGTGCCAGCAGCTTAGAGGGGGTACACGGGGAGACCCAGTACTTC. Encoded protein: CASSLEGVHGETQYF. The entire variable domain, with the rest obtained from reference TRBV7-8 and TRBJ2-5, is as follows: GAGVSQSPRYKVAKRGQDVALRCDPISGHVSLFWYQQALGQGPEFLTYFQNEAQLDKSGLPSDRFFAERPEGSVSTLKIQRTQQEDSAVYLCASSLEGVHGETQYFGPGTRLLVL.

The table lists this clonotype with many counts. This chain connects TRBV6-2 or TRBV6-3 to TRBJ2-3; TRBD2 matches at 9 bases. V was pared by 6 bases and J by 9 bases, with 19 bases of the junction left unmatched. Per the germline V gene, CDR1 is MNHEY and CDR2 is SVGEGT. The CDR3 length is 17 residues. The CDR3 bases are TGTGCCAGCAGACCCCGGGGTAGCGGGGGAAACTACGGGACGCAGTATTTT. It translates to CASRPRGSGGNYGTQYF.

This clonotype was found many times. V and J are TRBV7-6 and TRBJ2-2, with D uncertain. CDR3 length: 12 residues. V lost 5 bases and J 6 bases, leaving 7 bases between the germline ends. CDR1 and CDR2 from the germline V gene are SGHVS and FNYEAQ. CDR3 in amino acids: CASSPVAGELFF. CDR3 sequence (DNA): TGTGCCAGCAGCCCCGTGGCCGGGGAGCTGTTTTTT.

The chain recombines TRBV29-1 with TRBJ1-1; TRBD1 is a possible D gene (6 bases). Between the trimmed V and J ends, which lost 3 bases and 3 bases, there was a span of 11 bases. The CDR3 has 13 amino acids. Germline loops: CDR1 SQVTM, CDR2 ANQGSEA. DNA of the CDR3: TGCAGCGTTGATGGAAAGGGGGACACTGAAGCTTTCTTT. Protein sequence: CSVDGKGDTEAFF.

CDR3 loop: CSVEEWLYNEQFF. CDR3 nucleotide sequence: TGCAGCGTTGAAGAGTGGCTCTACAATGAGCAGTTCTTC. The rearrangement joins TRBV29-1 to TRBJ2-1; D unresolved. Germline CDR1 reads SQVTM; CDR2 reads ANQGSEA. The V end was cut by 0 bases, the J end by 3 bases, with 6 bases between. This CDR3 contains 13 residues.

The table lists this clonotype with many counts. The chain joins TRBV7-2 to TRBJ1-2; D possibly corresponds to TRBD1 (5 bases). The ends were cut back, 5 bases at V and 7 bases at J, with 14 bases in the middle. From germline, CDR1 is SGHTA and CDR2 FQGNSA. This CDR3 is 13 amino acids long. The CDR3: CASSPWGETGYTF. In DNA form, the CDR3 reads TGTGCCAGCAGCCCCTGGGGGGAAACTGGCTACACCTTC. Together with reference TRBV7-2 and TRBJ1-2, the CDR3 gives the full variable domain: GAGVSQSPSNKVTEKGKDVELRCDPISGHTALYWYRQSLGQGLEFLIYFQGNSAPDKSGLPSDRFSAERTGGSVSTLTIQRTQQEDSAVYLCASSPWGETGYTFGSGTRLTVV.

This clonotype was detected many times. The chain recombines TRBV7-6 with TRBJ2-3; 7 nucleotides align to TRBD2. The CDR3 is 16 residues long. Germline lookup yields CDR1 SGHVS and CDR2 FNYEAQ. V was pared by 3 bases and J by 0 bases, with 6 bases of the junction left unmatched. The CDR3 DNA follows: TGTGCCAGCAGCTTTGAGAGCGGGATAAGCACAGATACGCAGTATTTT. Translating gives CASSFESGISTDTQYF.

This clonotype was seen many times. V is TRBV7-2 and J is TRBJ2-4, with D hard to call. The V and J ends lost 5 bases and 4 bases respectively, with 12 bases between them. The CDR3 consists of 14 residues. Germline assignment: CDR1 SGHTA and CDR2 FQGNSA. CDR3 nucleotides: TGTGCCAGCAGCGTATCCGGGCCTAAAAACATTCAGTACTTC. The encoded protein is CASSVSGPKNIQYF.

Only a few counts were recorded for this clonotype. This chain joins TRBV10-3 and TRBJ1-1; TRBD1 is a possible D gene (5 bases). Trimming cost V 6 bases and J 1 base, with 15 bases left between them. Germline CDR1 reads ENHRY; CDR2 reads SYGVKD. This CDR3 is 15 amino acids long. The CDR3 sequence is CAIRNAGTENTEAFF. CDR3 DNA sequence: TGTGCCATCAGGAATGCCGGGACGGAGAACACTGAAGCTTTCTTT.

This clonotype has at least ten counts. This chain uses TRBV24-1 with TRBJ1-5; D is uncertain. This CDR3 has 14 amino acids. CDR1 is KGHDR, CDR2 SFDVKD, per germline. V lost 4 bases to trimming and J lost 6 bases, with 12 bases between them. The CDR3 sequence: CATSEAQSRQPQHF. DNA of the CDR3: TGTGCCACCAGTGAGGCGCAAAGTCGTCAGCCCCAGCATTTT.